The clone carrying this T cell receptor beta chain has just a few counts. This specimen comes from a study of T-cell memory formation after mild COVID-19. The germline gives CDR1 SGHRS, CDR2 YFSETQ. The junction had 4 bases not matched to a gene; V was cut back by 6 bases and J by 5 bases. The CDR3 has 14 residues. MiXCR, run by TCRdb on the 5' RACE reads, gives a single entry per CDR3 protein. This table holds tens of thousands of distinct CDR3 sequences, roughly a sixth found once. This sequence originates from an adult woman who had mild COVID-19 (a few samples of this study predate the infection). Cell type and time point are not known. J is TRBJ2-1 and V is TRBV5-1, with 11 bases aligning to TRBD2. Material for sequencing was PBMCs or a T cell subset sorted from them (not recorded which). CDR3 amino acids: CASTQTSGNNEQFF. CDR3 coding DNA: TGCGCCAGCACCCAGACTAGCGGGAACAATGAGCAGTTCTTC. The whole variable domain, filled in from reference TRBV5-1 and TRBJ2-1, reads KAGVTQTPRYLIKTRGQQVTLSCSPISGHRSVSWYQQTPGQGLQFLFEYFSETQRNKGNFPGRFSGRQFSNSRSEMNVSTLELGDSALYLCASTQTSGNNEQFFGPGTRLTVL.